One sample yielded the 21 T cell receptor beta chains listed below, sequenced in a study. The repertoire was sequenced with immunoSEQ multiplex PCR; TCRdb's copy has only in-frame clones and lacks some. The sample consists of 40,000 to 55,000 clones, approximately 95% of them appearing once. The sample was PBMCs. Receptors originate from a man aged 40-49 years with rheumatoid arthritis.

The V and J genes are TRBV7-9 and TRBJ2-7, with D unclear. The CDR3 has 13 amino acids. V was clipped by 5 bases and J by 3 bases, with 11 bases between them. Germline loops: CDR1 SEHNR, CDR2 FQNEAQ (reference sequence). CDR3 protein: CASSAGSHYEQYF. DNA of the CDR3: TGTGCCAGCAGCGCCGGTAGTCACTACGAGCAGTACTTC.

The sample holds a few counts of this clone. The rearrangement joins TRBV11-2 to TRBJ1-1, with 8 bases matching TRBD1. The V gene end was trimmed by 4 bases and the J gene end by 0 bases; junction bases not matched to a gene: 10. The CDR3 spans 17 residues. Germline lookup yields CDR1 SGHAT and CDR2 FQNNGV. The chain's CDR3 is CASSSERQGWVNTEAFF. CDR3 DNA: TGTGCCAGCAGCTCCGAACGACAGGGGTGGGTGAACACTGAAGCTTTCTTT.

The chain combines TRBV4-3 with TRBJ2-2; 10 bases agree with TRBD2. The ends lost 1 base at V and 4 bases at J; junction bases unmatched: 3. The CDR3 has 16 residues. The germline V gene has CDR1 LGHNA and CDR2 YSLEER. The CDR3 coding sequence is TGCGCCAGCAGCCAAGGGGGACTAGCGATCACCGGGGAGCTGTTTTTT. It codes for CASSQGGLAITGELFF.

This chain connects TRBV7-9 to TRBJ2-7; 9 bases fit TRBD1. The CDR3 has 15 residues. V was clipped by 5 bases and J by 1 base; unmatched bases: 6. Germline CDR1 and CDR2: SEHNR and FQNEAQ (reference sequence). The CDR3 reads CASSETGGLSYEQYF. DNA of the CDR3: TGTGCCAGCAGCGAGACAGGGGGGTTGTCCTACGAGCAGTACTTC.

V and J are TRBV30 and TRBJ2-3; D unresolved. The CDR3 contains 13 residues. Germline CDR1 reads GTSNPN; CDR2 reads SVGIG (reference sequence). Trimming pared 3 bases from V and 5 bases from J, leaving 12 bases between. CDR3 coding DNA: TGTGCCTGGAGGACCCTAGGGCGAGATACGCAGTATTTT. It specifies CAWRTLGRDTQYF.

The gene calls are TRBV11-2 and TRBJ2-3, with a possible D match to TRBD1 (6 bases). In germline, CDR1 is SGHAT, CDR2 FQNNGV. The CDR3 extends over 16 amino acids. Trimming took off 0 bases at V and 0 bases at J, with 10 bases between the two ends. CDR3 region: CASSLEGARSTDTQYF. The CDR3 DNA is TGTGCCAGCAGCTTAGAGGGGGCTAGGAGCACAGATACGCAGTATTTT.

This rearrangement joins TRBV28 to TRBJ1-1; D ambiguous. The CDR3 contains 13 residues. From germline, CDR1 is MDHEN and CDR2 SYDVKM. Trimming left V 5 bases short and J 3 bases short, with 10 bases between. The CDR3 coding sequence is TGTGCCAGCAGTGGGAGTGGGCACACTGAAGCTTTCTTT. This translates into CASSGSGHTEAFF.

V gene TRBV6-6 combines with J gene TRBJ2-1; 7 bases agree with TRBD1. The junction had 5 bases not matched to a gene; V was cut back by 6 bases and J by 3 bases. The CDR3 extends over 14 amino acids. Per the germline V gene, CDR1 is MNHNY and CDR2 is SVGAGI (reference sequence). Here the CDR3 DNA reads TGTGCCAGCAGCTACAGGGGTGTCTACAATGAGCAGTTCTTC. Amino acid sequence: CASSYRGVYNEQFF.

This clone is a singleton in its sample. The chain combines TRBV6-5 with TRBJ1-6; D is ambiguous. This CDR3 region has 12 residues. With 2 bases removed from V and 6 bases from J, the gap between germline ends came to 2 bases. Germline CDR1 MNHEY, CDR2 SVGAGI. The CDR3 protein is CASSYGNSPLHF. In DNA form, the CDR3 reads TGTGCCAGCAGTTACGGTAATTCACCCCTCCACTTT.

The chain couples TRBV30 to TRBJ2-7, with D perhaps TRBD1 (6 bases). Looked up from germline, CDR1 is GTSNPN and CDR2 is SVGIG (reference sequence). V was clipped by 3 bases and J by 0 bases, with 12 bases between them. CDR3 size: 14 residues. In nucleotides, the CDR3 is TGTGCCTGGAGGGCAGGGGTGAGCTCCTACGAGCAGTACTTC. Protein: CAWRAGVSSYEQYF.

This sequence joins TRBV18 and TRBJ2-2; D gene unclear. Per germline, CDR1 KGHSH and CDR2 LQKENI. V was clipped by 2 bases and J by 1 base, with 2 bases between them. The CDR3 sequence is 13 residues long. In nucleotides, the CDR3 is TGTGCCAGCTCACCATTGAACACCGGGGAGCTGTTTTTT. This translates into CASSPLNTGELFF.

This clone came up once. The rearrangement uses TRBV9 and TRBJ1-5, with D perhaps matching TRBD1 (5 bases). The germline CDR1 and CDR2 sequences are SGDLS and YYNGEE. Trimming removed 2 bases from V and 5 bases from J, with 8 bases in between. CDR3 length: 13 residues. Here the CDR3 DNA reads TGTGCCAGCAGCGTGGCGGGGGATCAGCCCCAGCATTTT. Amino acids: CASSVAGDQPQHF.

The chain couples TRBV18 to TRBJ2-7; 8 bases agree with TRBD1. The CDR3 consists of 15 residues. Trimming at V came to 0 bases and at J to 5 bases, leaving 6 bases not matched to a gene. The germline CDR1 and CDR2 sequences are KGHSH and LQKENI. In DNA form, the CDR3 reads TGTGCCAGCTCACCACCGCGACAGGGGATGAACGAGCAGTACTTC. Amino acids: CASSPPRQGMNEQYF.

The chain uses TRBV18 and TRBJ1-4; 9 bases line up with TRBD1. Germline CDR1 is KGHSH and CDR2 is LQKENI. The CDR3 runs 14 residues. Trimming at V came to 3 bases and at J to 6 bases, leaving 2 bases not matched to a gene. Written as DNA, the CDR3 is TGTGCCAGCTCACCGAGGGACAGGGATGAAAAACTGTTTTTT. Amino acids: CASSPRDRDEKLFF.

V is TRBV6-6 and J is TRBJ1-2; weak D call: TRBD1 (6 bases). The V end was cut by 5 bases, the J end by 2 bases, with 15 bases between. This CDR3 spans 15 amino acids. Germline V lookup: CDR1 MNHNY, CDR2 SVGAGI (reference sequence). CDR3 nucleotide sequence: TGTGCCAGCAGTGTTGGCCCACAGGGAAACTATGGCTACACCTTC. Protein: CASSVGPQGNYGYTF.

The V and J genes are TRBV18 and TRBJ2-7, with D maybe TRBD2 (7 bases). Germline V gene data show CDR1 as KGHSH and CDR2 as LQKENI. The CDR3 runs to 13 residues. With 4 bases removed from V and 4 bases from J, the gap between germline ends came to 11 bases. This CDR3 reads CASSQAGHYEQYF. Written as DNA, the CDR3 is TGTGCCAGCTCACAAGCGGGACATTACGAGCAGTACTTC.

The chain uses TRBV3-1 (or the pseudogene TRBV3-2) and TRBJ2-1; unclear D gene. Germline V lookup: CDR1 LGHDT, CDR2 YNNKEL (reference sequence). Between the trimmed V and J ends, which lost 0 bases and 4 bases, there was a span of 13 bases. The CDR3 runs 16 residues. CDR3 sequence (DNA): TGTGCCAGCAGCCAAGAAAGGCGCACACAGTACAATGAGCAGTTCTTC. Residues: CASSQERRTQYNEQFF.

The chain employs TRBV28 and TRBJ2-5; 8 positions agree with TRBD2. The CDR3 has 15 amino acids. V lost 5 bases to trimming and J lost 5 bases; unmatched junction nucleotides: 10. Germline CDR1 and CDR2: MDHEN and SYDVKM. CDR3: CASSQIAGPEETQYF. In DNA, the CDR3 is TGTGCCAGCAGTCAAATAGCGGGACCTGAGGAGACCCAGTACTTC. The full variable domain, with the rest looked up from reference TRBV28 and TRBJ2-5, is DVKVTQSSRYLVKRTGEKVFLECVQDMDHENMFWYRQDPGLGLRLIYFSYDVKMKEKGDIPEGYSVSREKKERFSLILESASTNQTSMYLCASSQIAGPEETQYFGPGTRLLVL.

The chain employs TRBV7-2 and TRBJ2-7; D ambiguous. The CDR3 loop spans 15 amino acids. The ends were cut back, 2 bases at V and 0 bases at J, with 11 bases in the middle. Germline CDR1 is SGHTA and CDR2 is FQGNSA. CDR3 sequence reads: CASSLSSGTSYEQYF. The CDR3 DNA reads TGTGCCAGCAGCTTAAGTTCCGGTACCTCCTACGAGCAGTACTTC.

This chain links TRBV18 with TRBJ2-1, with D uncertain. CDR3 length: 14 amino acids. Trimming pared 4 bases from V and 3 bases from J, leaving 10 bases between. CDR1 and CDR2 (germline): KGHSH, LQKENI. Here the CDR3 DNA reads TGTGCCAGCTCACTGGCTTCGGGCTACAATGAGCAGTTCTTC. Translation gives CASSLASGYNEQFF.

The J gene is TRBJ2-2, the V gene TRBV19; possibly TRBD1 for D (5 bases). The V end lost 1 base, the J end lost 6 bases, and 18 bases lay between the germline ends. This CDR3 region has 17 residues. CDR1 LNHDA and CDR2 SQIVND come from the germline V gene (reference sequence). The CDR3 sequence is CASSIVFPTVVSGELFF. CDR3 sequence (DNA): TGTGCCAGTAGTATAGTTTTCCCGACAGTAGTATCCGGGGAGCTGTTTTTT. The full variable domain, rest sourced from reference TRBV19 and TRBJ2-2, is DGGITQSPKYLFRKEGQNVTLSCEQNLNHDAMYWYRQDPGQGLRLIYYSQIVNDFQKGDIAEGYSVSREKKESFPLTVTSAQKNPTAFYLCASSIVFPTVVSGELFFGEGSRLTVL.